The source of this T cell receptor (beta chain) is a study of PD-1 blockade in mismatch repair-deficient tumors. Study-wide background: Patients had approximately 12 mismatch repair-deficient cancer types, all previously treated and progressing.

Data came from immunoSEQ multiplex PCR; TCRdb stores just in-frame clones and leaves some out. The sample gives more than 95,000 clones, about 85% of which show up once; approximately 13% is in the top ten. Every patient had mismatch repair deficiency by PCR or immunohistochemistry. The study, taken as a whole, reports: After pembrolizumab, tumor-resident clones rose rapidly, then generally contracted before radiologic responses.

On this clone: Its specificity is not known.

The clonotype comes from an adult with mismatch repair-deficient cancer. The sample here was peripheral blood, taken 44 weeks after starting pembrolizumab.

CDR3 DNA sequence: TGTGCCAGCAGCTTGAATCCCAGGTTCTCTGGGGCCAACGTCCTGACTTTC. Its protein is CASSLNPRFSGANVLTF. This rearrangement joins TRBV5-4 to TRBJ2-6; D call uncertain. The CDR3 length is 17 residues. V was cut by 1 base and J by 0 bases, with 11 bases left in between. The V gene's germline CDR1 is SGHNT and CDR2 YYREEE (reference sequence). The variable domain in full, with the rest retrieved from reference TRBV5-4 and TRBJ2-6, is ETGVTQSPTHLIKTRGQQVTLRCSSQSGHNTVSWYQQALGQGPQFIFQYYREEENGRGNFPPRFSGLQFPNYSSELNVNALELDDSALYLCASSLNPRFSGANVLTFGAGSRLTVL.